This T cell receptor (beta chain) was retrieved from a study of T cells in Graves' hyperthyroidism and ophthalmopathy. Study background: Staff took peripheral blood when the initial diagnosis was made, before any treatment began.

As to this clonotype: As yet, its antigen is unknown. Compared with germline, one end of the junction differs, possibly owing to a read error.

Findings of the study overall: Classification by a 13 V-J model distinguished ophthalmopathy from stable hyperthyroidism.

CDR3 length: 14 amino acids. Germline V lookup: CDR1 SGDLS, CDR2 YYNGEE. What was amplified from RNA transcripts were TCR beta CDR3 regions. HTBI primers were the set used in a first-round RT-PCR of the TCR CDR3. Via MiXCR, TCRdb re-called the multiplex PCR reads, giving one row per CDR3 protein. Among about 380,000 distinct CDR3 sequences listed, approximately 17% were seen once. This clonotype was sampled from a man younger than 35 with Graves' ophthalmopathy. The V and J genes are TRBV9 and TRBJ2-5; 8 bases match TRBD1. The source material was blood. The CDR3 DNA reads TGTGCCGGCAGCTTGACAGGGGAGCTGGAGACCCAGTACTTC. Its translation: CAGSLTGELETQYF.